These 13 T cell receptor beta chains originate from one sample sequenced in a study of radiotherapy plus CTLA-4 blockade in lung cancer. TCRdb's copy holds only in-frame clones and misses some; the assay was immunoSEQ multiplex PCR. In the table there are 26,000 or so clones, 70% to 85% of which are singletons. This specimen was peripheral blood, taken from a patient treated with radiotherapy plus ipilimumab. These receptors all come from a human donor with non-small cell lung cancer who had stable disease on radiotherapy plus ipilimumab.

This clone was detected only once. This chain uses TRBV6-1 with TRBJ2-2; 8 nucleotides align to TRBD1. The CDR3 is made up of 14 amino acids. The V gene's germline CDR1 is MNHNS and CDR2 SASEGT. Trimming at V came to 6 bases and at J to 6 bases, leaving 6 bases not matched to a gene. CDR3 sequence: CASRFTGGPGELFF. CDR3 sequence (DNA): TGTGCCAGCAGATTTACAGGGGGTCCCGGGGAGCTGTTTTTT.

This chain uses TRBV18 with TRBJ1-2; 7 positions match TRBD1. This CDR3 has 15 amino acids. J lost 5 bases, V lost 2 bases, and 8 bases had no gene match. In germline, CDR1 is KGHSH, CDR2 LQKENI. The CDR3 reads CASSPVQGLAYGYTF. The CDR3 DNA is TGTGCCAGCTCACCAGTACAGGGGCTTGCTTATGGCTACACCTTC.

The chain recombines TRBV6-5 with TRBJ2-7, with TRBD2 matching over 10 bases. The V gene's germline CDR1 is MNHEY and CDR2 SVGAGI. The V gene end was trimmed by 2 bases and the J gene end by 1 base; junction bases not matched to a gene: 2. This CDR3 contains 15 residues. The CDR3 sequence is CASSYGLAVSYEQYF. CDR3 in DNA: TGTGCCAGCAGTTACGGACTAGCGGTTTCCTACGAGCAGTACTTC.

This chain uses TRBV19 with TRBJ1-1, with D unresolved. Germline V gives CDR1 LNHDA, CDR2 SQIVND (reference sequence). V lost 2 bases, J lost 0 bases, and 7 bases lay in between. This CDR3 contains 14 residues. The DNA for the CDR3 is TGTGCCAGTAGTATACAGCAGATGAACACTGAAGCTTTCTTT. It is translated as CASSIQQMNTEAFF.

CDR3 nucleotide sequence: TGTGCCAGTAGTATAACGGGGCCTGGAAACACCATATATTTT. Encoded protein: CASSITGPGNTIYF. The chain combines TRBV19 with TRBJ1-3; TRBD1 might be the D (5 bases). CDR1 and CDR2 (germline): LNHDA, SQIVND (reference sequence). The CDR3 has 14 residues. V dropped 2 bases and J dropped 2 bases, with 7 bases sitting between them. Full variable domain (rest looked up from reference TRBV19 and TRBJ1-3): DGGITQSPKYLFRKEGQNVTLSCEQNLNHDAMYWYRQDPGQGLRLIYYSQIVNDFQKGDIAEGYSVSREKKESFPLTVTSAQKNPTAFYLCASSITGPGNTIYFGEGSWLTVV.

V and J are TRBV4-3 and TRBJ2-3; 9 bases fit TRBD2. Trimming removed 1 base from V and 2 bases from J; junction bases left unmatched: 19. The CDR3 covers 21 residues. Germline V gives CDR1 LGHNA, CDR2 YSLEER. The CDR3 spells CASSQAPRVAGGLRNTDTQYF. The CDR3 nucleotides are TGCGCCAGCAGCCAAGCCCCAAGAGTCGCGGGGGGGCTGCGGAACACAGATACGCAGTATTTT.

V and J are TRBV2 and TRBJ2-5; 13 positions match TRBD2. The CDR3 has 15 residues. CDR1 is SNHLY and CDR2 is FYNNEI in the germline V gene. V shed 5 bases and J 2 bases; nucleotides not matched to a gene: 2. DNA for the CDR3: TGTGCCAGCAGTCTGACTAGCGGGGGGCAAGAGACCCAGTACTTC. Residues: CASSLTSGGQETQYF.

V and J are TRBV7-9 and TRBJ2-3; 7 bases align to TRBD1. Looked up from germline, CDR1 is SEHNR and CDR2 is FQNEAQ (reference sequence). The CDR3 is 16 amino acids. V shed 7 bases and J 0 bases; nucleotides not matched to a gene: 10. The DNA of the CDR3 is TGTGCCAGCACCCTCCTCGGGACAGCTAGCACAGATACGCAGTATTTT. Translation: CASTLLGTASTDTQYF.

CDR3 loop: CASSQEPGSGANVLTF. CDR3 DNA: TGCGCCAGCAGCCAAGAGCCGGGATCTGGGGCCAACGTCCTGACTTTC. The chain uses TRBV4-3 and TRBJ2-6, with D possibly TRBD2 on 5 matching bases. Between the trimmed V and J ends, which lost 0 bases and 1 base, there was a span of 7 bases. The CDR3 runs to 16 residues. Germline loops: CDR1 LGHNA, CDR2 YSLEER.

The CDR3 coding sequence is TGCAGCGTCGCGACAGAAACCGGGGAGCTGTTTTTT. Protein product: CSVATETGELFF. The chain couples TRBV29-1 to TRBJ2-2, with a tentative D call TRBD1 (5 bases). The V end lost 6 bases, the J end lost 5 bases, and 10 bases lay between the germline ends. Germline CDR1 SQVTM, CDR2 ANQGSEA. The CDR3 is made up of 12 amino acids.

The V and J genes are TRBV30 and TRBJ1-1; TRBD1 is a possible D gene (6 bases). This CDR3 comprises 13 residues. Trimming removed 5 bases from V and 1 base from J, with 11 bases in between. Germline V lookup: CDR1 GTSNPN, CDR2 SVGIG (reference sequence). CDR3 region: CAWYRGGNTEAFF. CDR3 coding DNA: TGTGCCTGGTATAGGGGGGGGAACACTGAAGCTTTCTTT.

This sequence joins TRBV29-1 and TRBJ2-3; TRBD2 matches at 9 bases. The germline V gene encodes CDR1 SQVTM and CDR2 ANQGSEA. Losses at the gene ends were 3 bases for V and 2 bases for J; bases not matched to a gene: 3. The CDR3 runs to 14 residues. The CDR3 region is CSVDPSGTTDTQYF. The CDR3 coding sequence is TGCAGCGTTGATCCTAGCGGGACCACAGATACGCAGTATTTT.

The genes are TRBV6-5 and TRBJ2-7; TRBD1 is a possible D gene (5 bases). Germline lookup yields CDR1 MNHEY and CDR2 SVGAGI. Trimming took off 4 bases at V and 4 bases at J, with 20 bases between the two ends. The CDR3 loop spans 16 amino acids. The CDR3: CASSSGGALGFYEQYF. The CDR3 nucleotides are TGTGCCAGCAGTTCCGGTGGGGCCTTGGGGTTTTACGAGCAGTACTTC.